This TCR beta chain was identified in a study of early T cells in non-severe SARS-CoV-2 infection. Separate cDNA molecules each had unique molecular identifiers attached to them. TCRdb fed the 5' RACE reads into MiXCR, producing one record per CDR3 protein. The sample consists of tens of thousands of distinct CDR3 sequences, about 6% of them appearing once. This CDR3 has 15 amino acids. The V and J ends lost 0 bases and 6 bases respectively, with 12 bases between them. The germline gives CDR1 SGHDT, CDR2 YYEEEE. This clonotype occurred many times. The chain has TRBV5-6 and TRBJ2-2; no reliable D call. The receptor's source is an adult who was a healthcare worker with PCR-confirmed SARS-CoV-2 infection or an uninfected control (not recorded which). The sample was whole blood, taken at baseline. This CDR3 is CASSLVDGRAGELFF. The CDR3 nucleotides read TGTGCCAGCAGCTTGGTAGATGGGCGCGCCGGGGAGCTGTTTTTT.